This T cell receptor (beta chain) emerged from a study of OX40 agonist ivuxolimab in advanced cancers. Study summary: With ivuxolimab, an agonistic anti-OX40 (CD134) antibody, patients were treated. Aged about 23 to 80 with a mean of about 60 years, they were 75% to 85% male.

Whole-study findings and limits: The work left the antigen specificity of expanded peripheral T cells undetermined. Both blood CD4+ and CD8+ T cells showed clonal growth by week 6 at 0.1 to 3.0 mg/kg.

Using immunoSEQ multiplex PCR, the repertoire was profiled, and TCRdb retains in-frame clones only, with some absent. This table has over 50,000 clones, approximately 86% appearing once. Turning to this clone: Antigen: not known.

V lost 3 bases, J lost 5 bases, and 8 bases lay in between. The CDR3 consists of 13 residues. Germline CDR1 KGHSH, CDR2 LQKENI. The sample here was CD4+ or CD8+ T cells sorted from blood, taken in a trial of the OX40 agonist ivuxolimab. This TCR derives from an adult with an advanced solid tumor such as melanoma, head and neck, liver or kidney cancer. The J gene is TRBJ1-5, the V gene TRBV18; D is uncertain. The CDR3 region is CASSPRDHQPQHF. The DNA for the CDR3 is TGTGCCAGCTCACCGCGGGATCATCAGCCCCAGCATTTT. The whole variable domain, filled in from reference TRBV18 and TRBJ1-5, reads NAGVMQNPRHLVRRRGQEARLRCSPMKGHSHVYWYRQLPEEGLKFMVYLQKENIIDESGMPKERFSAEFPKEGPSILRIQQVVRGDSAAYFCASSPRDHQPQHFGDGTRLSIL.